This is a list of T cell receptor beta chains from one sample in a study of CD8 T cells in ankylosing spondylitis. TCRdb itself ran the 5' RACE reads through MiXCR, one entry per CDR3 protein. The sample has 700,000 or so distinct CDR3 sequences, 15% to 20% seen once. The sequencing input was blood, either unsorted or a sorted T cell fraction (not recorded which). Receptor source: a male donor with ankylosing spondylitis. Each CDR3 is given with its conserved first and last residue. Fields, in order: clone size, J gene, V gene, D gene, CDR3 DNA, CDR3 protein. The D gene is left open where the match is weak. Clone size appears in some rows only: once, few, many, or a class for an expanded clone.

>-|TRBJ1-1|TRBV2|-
TGTGCCAGCACCCTAGTTGGGGCGTTGAACACTGAAGCTTTCTTT
CASTLVGALNTEAFF
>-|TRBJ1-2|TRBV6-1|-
TGTGCCAGCACCGTTGCACCAGGGAGCTATGGCTACACCTTC
CASTVAPGSYGYTF
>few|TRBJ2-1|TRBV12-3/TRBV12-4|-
TGTGCCAGCAGTCCCACCGCATCCCGAGGGGGCTCCTACAATGAGCAGTTCTTC
CASSPTASRGGSYNEQFF
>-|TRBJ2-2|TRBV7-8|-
TGTGCCAGCAGCTTCTCCGGGCAGGGCGGAACCGGGGAGCTGTTTTTT
CASSFSGQGGTGELFF
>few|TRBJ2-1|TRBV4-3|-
TGCGCCAGCAGCGCAAGATTTTTAGCGGAAGTCTACAATGAGCAGTTCTTC
CASSARFLAEVYNEQFF
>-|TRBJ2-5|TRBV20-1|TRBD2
TGCAGTGCTAGTCAAGCGGGGGCGAGGCGCGAGACCCAGTACTTC
CSASQAGARRETQYF
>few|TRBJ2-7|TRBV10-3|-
TGTGCCATCAGTCTGGGGGGCTACGAGCAGTACTTC
CAISLGGYEQYF
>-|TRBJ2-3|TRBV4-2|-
TGTGCCAGCAGCCAAGAGGGATTCCGAGATACGCAGTATTTT
CASSQEGFRDTQYF
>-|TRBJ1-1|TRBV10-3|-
TGTGCCATTAGACGTGGGAACACTGAAGCTTTCTTT
CAIRRGNTEAFF
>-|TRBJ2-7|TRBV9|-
TGTGCCAGCAGCCCTGGGGCAGGACCCTACGAGCAGTACTTC
CASSPGAGPYEQYF
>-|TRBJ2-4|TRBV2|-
TGTGCCAGCAGTGAAGCGCTTGGTCTCAGGGCGAACATTCAGTACTTC
CASSEALGLRANIQYF
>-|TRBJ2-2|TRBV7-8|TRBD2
TGTGCCAGCAGCTTAGCGCGGCTAGCGGGAGCATCCGGGGAGCTGTTTTTT
CASSLARLAGASGELFF
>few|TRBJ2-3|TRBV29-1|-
TGCAGCTCACACACGGGACTCCCCCGAGATACGCAGTATTTT
CSSHTGLPRDTQYF
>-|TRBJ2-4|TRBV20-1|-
TGCAGTGCTAGCCCAGGTCTCTTAGTCAAAAACATTCAGTACTTC
CSASPGLLVKNIQYF
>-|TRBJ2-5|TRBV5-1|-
TGCGCCAGCAGCTTGGAATCAGGGTCTAGGGAGACCCAGTACTTC
CASSLESGSRETQYF
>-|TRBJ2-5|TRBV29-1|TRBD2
TGCAGCGTTGGATTCCTGGGGGGGGATCAAGAGACCCAGTACTTC
CSVGFLGGDQETQYF
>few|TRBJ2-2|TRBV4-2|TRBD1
TGTGCCAGCAGCCCTCGGGGACAGGGAAACACCGGGGAGCTGTTTTTT
CASSPRGQGNTGELFF
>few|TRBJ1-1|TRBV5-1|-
TGCGCCAGCAGCTTGGGGGAGCGGGGGAACACTGAAGCTTTCTTT
CASSLGERGNTEAFF
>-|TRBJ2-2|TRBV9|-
TGTGCCAGCAGCGTATGGGGTTCGAGCGTCACCGGGGAGCTGTTTTTT
CASSVWGSSVTGELFF
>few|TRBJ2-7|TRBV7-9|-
TGTGCCAGCAGCTCCTATGCCGGGAGCGAGCAGTACTTC
CASSSYAGSEQYF
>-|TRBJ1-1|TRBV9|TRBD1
TGTGCCAGCAGCGTCCGGGACAGGGCCGACACTGAAGCTTTCTTT
CASSVRDRADTEAFF
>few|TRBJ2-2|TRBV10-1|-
TGCGCCAGCAGTGAGTCTTTAGGGGCAACCCCGAACACCGGGGAGCTGTTTTTT
CASSESLGATPNTGELFF
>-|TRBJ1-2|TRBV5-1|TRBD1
TGCGCCAGCAGCTTACAGGGGGCGGATGGCTACACCTTC
CASSLQGADGYTF
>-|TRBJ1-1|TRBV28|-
TGTGCCAGCAGTTTGTCGAGGGGCTTCGGGACTGAAGCTTTCTTT
CASSLSRGFGTEAFF
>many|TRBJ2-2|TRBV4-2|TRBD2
TGTGCCAGCAGCCAACCGGGACTAAACACCGGGGAGCTGTTTTTT
CASSQPGLNTGELFF
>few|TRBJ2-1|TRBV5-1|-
TGCGCCAGCAGAGGGGCCGGGCTAGCCTACAATGAGCAGTTCTTC
CASRGAGLAYNEQFF
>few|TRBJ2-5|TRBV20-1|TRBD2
TGCAGTGCTTCTAGATTAGCGGGAGGTACTGAGACCCAGTACTTC
CSASRLAGGTETQYF
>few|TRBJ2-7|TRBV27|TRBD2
TGTGCCAGCAGTTTCGGGACTAGCGGGGGATTTTACGAGCAGTACTTC
CASSFGTSGGFYEQYF
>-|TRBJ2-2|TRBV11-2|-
TGTGCCAGCAGCTTAGGGGGTAGTCTCGTTTTAGCTACCGGGGAGCTGTTTTTT
CASSLGGSLVLATGELFF
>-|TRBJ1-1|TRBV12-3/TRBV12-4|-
TGTGCCAGCAGTTTTCCCCCGCACTTT
CASSFPPHF
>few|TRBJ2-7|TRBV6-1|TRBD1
TGTGCCAGCGGGAAAGTTGGACAGGGGGTGTACGAGCAGTACTTC
CASGKVGQGVYEQYF
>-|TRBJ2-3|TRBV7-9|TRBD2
TGTGCCAGCAGTCATCCGACTAGCGGCACAGATACGCAGTATTTT
CASSHPTSGTDTQYF
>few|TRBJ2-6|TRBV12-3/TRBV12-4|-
TGTGCCAGCACCCGAGCGGGTTCTGGGGCCAACGTCCTGACTTTC
CASTRAGSGANVLTF
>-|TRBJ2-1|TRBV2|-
TGTGCCAGCAGTGAAGGTATGGCCAGCCTTAGGTTCTTC
CASSEGMASLRFF
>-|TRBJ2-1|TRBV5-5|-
TGTGCCAGCAGCTTGGCACAGGGTAATATGTACAATGAGCAGTTCTTC
CASSLAQGNMYNEQFF
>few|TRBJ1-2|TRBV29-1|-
TGCAGCGTTGAGGGACGGCTGAACTATGGCTACACCTTC
CSVEGRLNYGYTF
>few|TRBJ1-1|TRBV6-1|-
TGTGCCAGCAGTGACATCCCGTTGAACACTGAAGCTTTCTTT
CASSDIPLNTEAFF
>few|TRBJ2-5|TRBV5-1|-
TGCGCCAGCAGCAGCCTGATTTCTGAGACCCAGTACTTC
CASSSLISETQYF
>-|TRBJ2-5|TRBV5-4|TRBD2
TGTGCCAGCAGCTTGGAGGGACTAGCGGGGCAAGAGACCCAGTACTTC
CASSLEGLAGQETQYF
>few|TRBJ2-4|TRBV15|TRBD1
TGTGCCACCAGCTACCCCAGGGACAGCTTAGCCAAAAACATTCAGTACTTC
CATSYPRDSLAKNIQYF
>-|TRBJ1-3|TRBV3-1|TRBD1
TGTGCCAGCAGCCGCTCATTTCCGGGACAGGGTTTGGTCTCTGGAAACACCATATATTTT
CASSRSFPGQGLVSGNTIYF